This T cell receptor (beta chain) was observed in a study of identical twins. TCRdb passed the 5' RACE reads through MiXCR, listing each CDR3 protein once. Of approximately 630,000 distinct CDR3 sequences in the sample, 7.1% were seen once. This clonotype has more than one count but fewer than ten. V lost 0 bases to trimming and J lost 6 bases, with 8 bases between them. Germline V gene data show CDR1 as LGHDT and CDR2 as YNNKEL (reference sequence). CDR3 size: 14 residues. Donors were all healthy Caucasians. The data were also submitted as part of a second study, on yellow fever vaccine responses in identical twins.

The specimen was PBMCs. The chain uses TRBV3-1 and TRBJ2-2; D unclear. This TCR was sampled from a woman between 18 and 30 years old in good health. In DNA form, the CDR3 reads TGTGCCAGCAGCCAAGACGTGGGTTCCGGGGAGCTGTTTTTT. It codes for CASSQDVGSGELFF.